This TCR beta chain was profiled in a study of cytomegalovirus exposure and HLA in healthy donors. Overall study context: Earlier sequencing of 150 million to 200 million T cells yielded fewer than 140 million unique TCR beta sequences.

Findings and caveats of the study: Per a prior analysis, the majority of TCR beta V segments were productive roughly 90% or roughly 30% of the time. Rare sequences made up most TCRs, while some public TCRs were found in many donors.

Note on this clone: The antigen is undetermined.

PCR used 60 Vbeta primers and 13 Jbeta primers. How the authors handled the data: Roughly 10 million shared chains were among about 80 million unique TCR beta chains counted in a later analysis. Profiling relied on immunoSEQ multiplex PCR, and the TCRdb table lists in-frame clones only, not all of them. D and trimming come from the DNA, and the V and J calls and clone size come from that table. The data show 130,000 to 150,000 clones, 75% to 90% seen once. V lost 1 base and J lost 2, with 8 bases in between. Germline CDR1 reads SGHKS; CDR2 reads YYEKEE (reference sequence). The CDR3 totals 14 residues.

What was sequenced was PBMCs. The sequence was collected from a woman younger than 45 in good health and CMV-seronegative. This chain connects TRBV5-5 to TRBJ2-3, with D hard to call. CDR3 in DNA: TGTGCCAGCAGCTTGATAGCATTCACAGATACGCAGTATTTT. Protein sequence: CASSLIAFTDTQYF.